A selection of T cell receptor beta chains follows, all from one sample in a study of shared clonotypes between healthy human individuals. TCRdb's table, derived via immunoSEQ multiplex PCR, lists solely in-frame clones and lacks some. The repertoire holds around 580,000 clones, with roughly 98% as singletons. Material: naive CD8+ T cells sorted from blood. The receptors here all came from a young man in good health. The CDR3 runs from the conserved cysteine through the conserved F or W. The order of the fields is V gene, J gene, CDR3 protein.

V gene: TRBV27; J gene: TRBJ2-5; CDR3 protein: CASSPREGRYQETQYF
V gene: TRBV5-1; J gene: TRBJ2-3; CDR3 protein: CASSLALGQGYIDTQYF
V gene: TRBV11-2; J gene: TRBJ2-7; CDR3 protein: CASSPYAASYEQYF
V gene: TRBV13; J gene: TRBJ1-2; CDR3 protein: CASSLRGQGVDGYTF
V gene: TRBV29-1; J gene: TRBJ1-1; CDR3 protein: CSVCMTQGSEAFF
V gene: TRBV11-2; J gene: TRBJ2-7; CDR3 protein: CASSLASWYEQYF
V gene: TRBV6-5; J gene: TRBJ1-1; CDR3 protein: CASTSTGGNTEAFF
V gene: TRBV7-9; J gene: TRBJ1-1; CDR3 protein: CASSFGDTEAFF
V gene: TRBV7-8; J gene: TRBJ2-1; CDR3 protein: CASSSLAAPSRNEQFF
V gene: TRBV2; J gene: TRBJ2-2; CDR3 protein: CASQILGNTGELFF
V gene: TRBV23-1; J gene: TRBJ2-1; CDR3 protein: CASSQPGTDNEQFF
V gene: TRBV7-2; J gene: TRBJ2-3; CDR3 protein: CASSPGLAGGSTYTQYF
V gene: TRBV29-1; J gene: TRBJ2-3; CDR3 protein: CSVGRREVRGDTQYF
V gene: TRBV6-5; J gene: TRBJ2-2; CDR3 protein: CASSPSEFTGELFF
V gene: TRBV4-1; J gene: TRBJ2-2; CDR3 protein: CASRGLAEGRNTGELFF
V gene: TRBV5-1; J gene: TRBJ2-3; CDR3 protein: CASSPVVSGEFTDTQYF
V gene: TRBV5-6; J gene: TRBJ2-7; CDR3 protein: CASSLQITYEQYF
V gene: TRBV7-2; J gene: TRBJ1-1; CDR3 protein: CASSDDTYTEAFF
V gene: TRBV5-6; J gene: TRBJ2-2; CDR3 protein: CASSLAVGTGELFF
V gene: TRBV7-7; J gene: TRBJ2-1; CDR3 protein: CASSLDLGGENEQFF
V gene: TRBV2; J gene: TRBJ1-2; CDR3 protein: CASSFGQYGYTF
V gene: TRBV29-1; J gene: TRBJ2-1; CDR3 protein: CSVDADRVNEQFF
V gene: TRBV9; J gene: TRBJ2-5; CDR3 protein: CASSVFSGRSLETQYF
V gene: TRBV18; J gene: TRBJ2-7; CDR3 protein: CASSSRTASSYEQYF
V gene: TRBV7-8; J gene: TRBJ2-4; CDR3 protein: CASSSPRTKNIQYF
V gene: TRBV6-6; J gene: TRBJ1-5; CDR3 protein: CASSYSGVGNQPQHF
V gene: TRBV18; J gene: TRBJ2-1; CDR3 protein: CASSEPQWVGLNEQFF
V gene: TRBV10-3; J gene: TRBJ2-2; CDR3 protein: CAISESPGTGELFF
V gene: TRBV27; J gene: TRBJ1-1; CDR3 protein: CASSFLPGTGDTEAFF
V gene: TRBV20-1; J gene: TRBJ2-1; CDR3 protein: CSAREYNEQFF
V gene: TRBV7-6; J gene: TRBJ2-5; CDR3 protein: CASSALGPGGETQYF
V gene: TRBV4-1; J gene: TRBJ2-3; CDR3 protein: CASSQDPGTEYSTDTQYF
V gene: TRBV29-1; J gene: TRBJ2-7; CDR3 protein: CSVEDNAAFGEQYF
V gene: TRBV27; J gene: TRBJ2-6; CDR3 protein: CASGVLSHSGANVLTF
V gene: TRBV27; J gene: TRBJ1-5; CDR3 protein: CASRKGGAYSNQPQHF
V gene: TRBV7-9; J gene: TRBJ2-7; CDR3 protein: CASSSGLARHEQYF
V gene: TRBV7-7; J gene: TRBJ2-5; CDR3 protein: CASSLEDRGEGPQYF
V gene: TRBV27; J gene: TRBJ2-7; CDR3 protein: CASGLGEQYF
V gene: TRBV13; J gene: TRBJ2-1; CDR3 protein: CASSLASSSYNEQFF
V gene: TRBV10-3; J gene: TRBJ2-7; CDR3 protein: CAISESAEFYEQYF
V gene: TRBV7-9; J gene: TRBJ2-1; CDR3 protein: CASSHPPGLAGANEQFF
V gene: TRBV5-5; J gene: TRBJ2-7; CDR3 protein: CASTLRQGAYEQYF
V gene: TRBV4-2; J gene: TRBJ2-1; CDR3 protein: CASSRNIAVEQFF
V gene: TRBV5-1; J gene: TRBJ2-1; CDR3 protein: CASSFLNFVDEQFF
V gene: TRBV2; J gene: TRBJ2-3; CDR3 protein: CASDVAENTDTQYF
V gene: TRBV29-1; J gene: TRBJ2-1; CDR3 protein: CSVVVSSANEQFF
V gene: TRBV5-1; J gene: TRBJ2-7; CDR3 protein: CASSLEAGSPYEQYF
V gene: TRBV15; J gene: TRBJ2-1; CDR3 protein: CATSIDRGPYNEQFF
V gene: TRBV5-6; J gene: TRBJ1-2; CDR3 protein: CASSFGGGYTF
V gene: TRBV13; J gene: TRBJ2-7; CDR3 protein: CASSFDTGGSYEQYF
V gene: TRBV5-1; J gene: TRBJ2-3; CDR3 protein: CASSSDRDTQYF
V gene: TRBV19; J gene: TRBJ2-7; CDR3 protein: CASSIGGFGYEQYF
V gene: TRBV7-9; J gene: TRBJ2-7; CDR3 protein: CASSFSTGSNEQYF
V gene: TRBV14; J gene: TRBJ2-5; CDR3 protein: CASSQEAFIPTQGVSETQYF
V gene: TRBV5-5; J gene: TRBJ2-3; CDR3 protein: CASSLVSGVDTQYF